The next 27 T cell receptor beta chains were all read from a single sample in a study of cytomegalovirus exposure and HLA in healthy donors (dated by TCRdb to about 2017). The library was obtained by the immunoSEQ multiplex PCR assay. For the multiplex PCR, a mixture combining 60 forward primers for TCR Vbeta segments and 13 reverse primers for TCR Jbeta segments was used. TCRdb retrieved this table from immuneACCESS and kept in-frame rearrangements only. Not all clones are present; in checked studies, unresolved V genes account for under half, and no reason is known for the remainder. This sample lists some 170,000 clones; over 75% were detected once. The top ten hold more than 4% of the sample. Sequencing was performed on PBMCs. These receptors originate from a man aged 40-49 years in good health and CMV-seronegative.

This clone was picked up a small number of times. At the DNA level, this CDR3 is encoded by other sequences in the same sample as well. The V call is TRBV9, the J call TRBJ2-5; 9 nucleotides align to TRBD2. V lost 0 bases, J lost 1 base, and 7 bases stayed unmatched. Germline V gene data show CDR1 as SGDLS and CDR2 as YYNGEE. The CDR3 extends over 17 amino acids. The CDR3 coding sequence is TGTGCCAGCAGCGTAGGCGCGAGCGGGGGGATCCAAGAGACCCAGTACTTC. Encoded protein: CASSVGASGGIQETQYF. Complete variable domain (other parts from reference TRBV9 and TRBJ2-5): DSGVTQTPKHLITATGQRVTLRCSPRSGDLSVYWYQQSLDQGLQFLIQYYNGEERAKGNILERFSAQQFPDLHSELNLSSLELGDSALYFCASSVGASGGIQETQYFGPGTRLLVL.

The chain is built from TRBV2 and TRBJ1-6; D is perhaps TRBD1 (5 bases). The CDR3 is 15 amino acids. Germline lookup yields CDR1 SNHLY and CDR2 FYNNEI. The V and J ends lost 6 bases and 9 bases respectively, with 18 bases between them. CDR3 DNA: TGTGCCAGCAGGGACCCCGGAGGGGTGGCTTCACCCCTCCACTTT. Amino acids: CASRDPGGVASPLHF.

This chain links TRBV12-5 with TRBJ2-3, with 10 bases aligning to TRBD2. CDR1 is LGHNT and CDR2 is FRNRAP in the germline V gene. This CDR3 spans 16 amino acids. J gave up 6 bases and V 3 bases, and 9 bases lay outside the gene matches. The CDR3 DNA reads TGTGCTAGTGGTTTATTGAGCGGGGGGGCCCAGGATACGCAGTATTTT. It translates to CASGLLSGGAQDTQYF. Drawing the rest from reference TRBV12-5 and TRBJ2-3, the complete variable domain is DARVTQTPRHKVTEMGQEVTMRCQPILGHNTVFWYRQTMMQGLELLAYFRNRAPLDDSGMPKDRFSAEMPDATLATLKIQPSEPRDSAVYFCASGLLSGGAQDTQYFGPGTRLTVL.

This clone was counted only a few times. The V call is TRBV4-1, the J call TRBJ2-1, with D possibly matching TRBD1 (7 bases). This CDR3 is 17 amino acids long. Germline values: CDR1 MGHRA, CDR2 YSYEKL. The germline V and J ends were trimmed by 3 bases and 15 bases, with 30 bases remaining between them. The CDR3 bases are TGCGCCAGCAGCCAGGGGGGCAGGGGGTCGGGGAAATTTCGACGGTTCTTC. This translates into CASSQGGRGSGKFRRFF.

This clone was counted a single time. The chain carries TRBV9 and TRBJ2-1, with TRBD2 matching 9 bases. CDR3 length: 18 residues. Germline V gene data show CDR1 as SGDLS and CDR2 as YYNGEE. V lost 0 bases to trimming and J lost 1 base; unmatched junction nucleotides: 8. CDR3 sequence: CASSVGGSGGISYNEQFF. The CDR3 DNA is TGTGCCAGCAGCGTAGGGGGTAGCGGGGGTATTTCCTACAATGAGCAGTTCTTC.

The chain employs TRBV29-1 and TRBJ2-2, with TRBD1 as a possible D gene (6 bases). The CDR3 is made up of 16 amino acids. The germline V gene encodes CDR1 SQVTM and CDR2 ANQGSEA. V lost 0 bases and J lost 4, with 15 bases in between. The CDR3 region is CSVEDPRTAPTGELFF. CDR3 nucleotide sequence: TGCAGCGTTGAAGATCCAAGGACAGCGCCCACCGGGGAGCTGTTTTTT.

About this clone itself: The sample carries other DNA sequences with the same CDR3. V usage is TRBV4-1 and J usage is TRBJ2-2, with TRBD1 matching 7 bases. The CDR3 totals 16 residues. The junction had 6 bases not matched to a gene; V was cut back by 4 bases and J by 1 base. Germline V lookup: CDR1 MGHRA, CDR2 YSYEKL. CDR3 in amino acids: CASSPLGQENTGELFF. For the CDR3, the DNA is TGCGCCAGCAGCCCCCTCGGACAGGAGAACACCGGGGAGCTGTTTTTT.

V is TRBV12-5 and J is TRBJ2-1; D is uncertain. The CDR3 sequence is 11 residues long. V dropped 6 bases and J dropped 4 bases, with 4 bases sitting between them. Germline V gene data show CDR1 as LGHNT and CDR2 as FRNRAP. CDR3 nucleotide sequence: TGTGCTAGTGGAGAGTACAATGAGCAGTTCTTC. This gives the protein CASGEYNEQFF. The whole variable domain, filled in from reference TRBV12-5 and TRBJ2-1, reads DARVTQTPRHKVTEMGQEVTMRCQPILGHNTVFWYRQTMMQGLELLAYFRNRAPLDDSGMPKDRFSAEMPDATLATLKIQPSEPRDSAVYFCASGEYNEQFFGPGTRLTVL.

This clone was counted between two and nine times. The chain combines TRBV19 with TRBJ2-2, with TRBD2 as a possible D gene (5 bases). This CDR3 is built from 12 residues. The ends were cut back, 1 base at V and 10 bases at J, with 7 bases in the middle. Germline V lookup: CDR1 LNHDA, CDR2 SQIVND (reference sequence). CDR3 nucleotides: TGTGCCAGTAGTATAGGGGGAGCGGAGCTGTTTTTT. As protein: CASSIGGAELFF.

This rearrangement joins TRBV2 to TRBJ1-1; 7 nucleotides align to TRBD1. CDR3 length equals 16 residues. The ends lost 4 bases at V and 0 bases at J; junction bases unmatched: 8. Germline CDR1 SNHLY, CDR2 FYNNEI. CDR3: CASSVDRAIMNTEAFF. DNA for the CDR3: TGTGCCAGCAGTGTAGACAGGGCGATAATGAACACTGAAGCTTTCTTT.

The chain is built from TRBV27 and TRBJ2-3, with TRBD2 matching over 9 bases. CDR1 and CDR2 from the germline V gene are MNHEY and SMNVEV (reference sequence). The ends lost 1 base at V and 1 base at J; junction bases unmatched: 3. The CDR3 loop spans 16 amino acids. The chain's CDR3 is CASSLLGGGGTDTQYF. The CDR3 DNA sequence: TGTGCCAGCAGTTTATTGGGCGGGGGGGGCACAGATACGCAGTATTTT.

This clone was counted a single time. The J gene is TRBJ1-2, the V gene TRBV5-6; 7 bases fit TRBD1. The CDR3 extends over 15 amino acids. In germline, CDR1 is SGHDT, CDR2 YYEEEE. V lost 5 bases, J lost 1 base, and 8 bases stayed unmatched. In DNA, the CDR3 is TGTGCCAGCAGGCACAGGGGCCTTCTTAACTATGGCTACACCTTC. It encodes CASRHRGLLNYGYTF.

This chain's CDR3 is CASSPYDRGQVSTEAFF. The DNA of the CDR3 is TGTGCCAGCAGCCCTTATGACAGGGGGCAAGTGAGCACTGAAGCTTTCTTT. The rearrangement links TRBV5-5 to TRBJ1-1, with TRBD1 matching 10 bases. Losses at the gene ends were 4 bases for V and 4 bases for J; bases not matched to a gene: 13. Germline-derived CDR1 and CDR2 are SGHKS and YYEKEE (reference sequence). The CDR3 consists of 17 residues.

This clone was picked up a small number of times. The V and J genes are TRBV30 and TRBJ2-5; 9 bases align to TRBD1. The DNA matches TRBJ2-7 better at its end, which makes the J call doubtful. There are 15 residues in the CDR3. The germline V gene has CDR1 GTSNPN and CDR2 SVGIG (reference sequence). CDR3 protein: CAWSAFGQGTNEQYF. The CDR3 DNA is TGTGCCTGGAGTGCCTTTGGACAGGGGACCAACGAGCAGTACTTC.

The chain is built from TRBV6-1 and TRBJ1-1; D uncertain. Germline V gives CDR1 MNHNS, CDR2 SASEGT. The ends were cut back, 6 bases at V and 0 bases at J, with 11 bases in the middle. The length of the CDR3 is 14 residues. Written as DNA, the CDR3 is TGTGCCAGCAGGCGCGCGGCAGTGAACACTGAAGCTTTCTTT. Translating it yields CASRRAAVNTEAFF.

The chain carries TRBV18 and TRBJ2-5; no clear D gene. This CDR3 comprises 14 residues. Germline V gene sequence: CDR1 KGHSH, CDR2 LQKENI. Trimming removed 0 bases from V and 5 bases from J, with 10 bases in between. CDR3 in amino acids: CASSPPAGRETQYF. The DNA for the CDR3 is TGTGCCAGCTCACCACCAGCAGGCCGGGAGACCCAGTACTTC.

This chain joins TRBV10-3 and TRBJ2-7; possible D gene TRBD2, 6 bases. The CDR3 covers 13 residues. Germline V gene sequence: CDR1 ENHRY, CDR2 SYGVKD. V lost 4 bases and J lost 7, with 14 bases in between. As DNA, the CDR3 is TGTGCCATCAGTGGGGGAATGGGGGGTGAGCAGTACTTC. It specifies CAISGGMGGEQYF.

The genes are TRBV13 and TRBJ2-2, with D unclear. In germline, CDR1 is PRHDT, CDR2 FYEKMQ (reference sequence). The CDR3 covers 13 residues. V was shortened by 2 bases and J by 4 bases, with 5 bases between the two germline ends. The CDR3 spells CASSLQATGELFF. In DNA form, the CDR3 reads TGTGCCAGCAGCTTACAAGCCACCGGGGAGCTGTTTTTT.

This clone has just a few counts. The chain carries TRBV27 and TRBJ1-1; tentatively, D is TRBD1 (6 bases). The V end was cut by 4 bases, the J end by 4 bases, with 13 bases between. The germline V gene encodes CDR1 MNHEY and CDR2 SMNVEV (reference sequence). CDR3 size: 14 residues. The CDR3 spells CASSSNRDGTEAFF. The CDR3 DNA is TGTGCCAGCAGTTCGAACAGGGACGGCACTGAAGCTTTCTTT.

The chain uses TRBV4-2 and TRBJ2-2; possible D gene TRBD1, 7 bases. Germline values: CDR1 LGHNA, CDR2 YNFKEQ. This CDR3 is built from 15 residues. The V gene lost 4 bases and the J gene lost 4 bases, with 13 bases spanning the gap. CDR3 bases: TGTGCCAGCAGCCTTCAGGGGGGACGCACCGGGGAGCTGTTTTTT. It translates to CASSLQGGRTGELFF.

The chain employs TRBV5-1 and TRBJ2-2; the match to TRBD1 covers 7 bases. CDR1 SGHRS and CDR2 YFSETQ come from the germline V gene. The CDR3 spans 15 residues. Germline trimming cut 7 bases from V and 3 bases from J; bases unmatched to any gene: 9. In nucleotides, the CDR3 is TGCGCCAGCGGACCCGACAGGGCACACACCGGGGAGCTGTTTTTT. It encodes CASGPDRAHTGELFF.

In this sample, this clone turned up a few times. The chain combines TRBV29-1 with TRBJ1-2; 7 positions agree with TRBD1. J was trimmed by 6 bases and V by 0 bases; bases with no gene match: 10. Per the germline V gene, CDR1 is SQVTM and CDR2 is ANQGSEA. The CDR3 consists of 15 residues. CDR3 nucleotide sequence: TGCAGCGTTGAAGATCCCGACTCAGGGGGTAATGGCTACACCTTC. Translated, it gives CSVEDPDSGGNGYTF.

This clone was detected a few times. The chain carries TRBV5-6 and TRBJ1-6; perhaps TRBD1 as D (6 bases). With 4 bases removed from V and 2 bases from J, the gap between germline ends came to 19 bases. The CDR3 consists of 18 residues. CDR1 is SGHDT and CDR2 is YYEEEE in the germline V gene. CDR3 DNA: TGTGCCAGCAGCCCAGAAACAGGGAGACGGACCTATAATTCACCCCTCCACTTT. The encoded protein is CASSPETGRRTYNSPLHF.

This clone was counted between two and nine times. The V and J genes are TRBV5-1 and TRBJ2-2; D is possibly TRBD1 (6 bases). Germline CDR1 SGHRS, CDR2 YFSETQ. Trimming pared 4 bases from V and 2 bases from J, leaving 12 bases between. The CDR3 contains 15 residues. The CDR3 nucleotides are TGCGCCAGCAGCATTCCCAGGGGCAACACCGGGGAGCTGTTTTTT. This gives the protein CASSIPRGNTGELFF.

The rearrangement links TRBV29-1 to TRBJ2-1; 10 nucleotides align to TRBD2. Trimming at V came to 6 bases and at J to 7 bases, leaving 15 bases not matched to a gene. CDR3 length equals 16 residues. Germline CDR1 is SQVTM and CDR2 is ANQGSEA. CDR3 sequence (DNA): TGCAGCGTCGCAGCGGGAGGGGGCAGGGGGTGGAATGAGCAGTTCTTC. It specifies CSVAAGGGRGWNEQFF.

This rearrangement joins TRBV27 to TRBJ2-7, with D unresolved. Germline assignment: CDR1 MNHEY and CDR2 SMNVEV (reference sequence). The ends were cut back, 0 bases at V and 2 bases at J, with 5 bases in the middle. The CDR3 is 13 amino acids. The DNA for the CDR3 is TGTGCCAGCAGTTTATCCCCCACCTACGAGCAGTACTTC. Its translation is CASSLSPTYEQYF.

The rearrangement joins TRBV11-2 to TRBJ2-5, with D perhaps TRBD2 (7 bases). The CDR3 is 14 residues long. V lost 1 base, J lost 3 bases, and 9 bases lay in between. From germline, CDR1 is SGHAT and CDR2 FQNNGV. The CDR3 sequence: CASSLVGGEETQYF. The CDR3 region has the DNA TGTGCCAGCAGCTTAGTAGGGGGGGAAGAGACCCAGTACTTC.